A single sample gave rise to the 22 T cell receptor beta chains below, sequenced in a study of T cells in Graves' hyperthyroidism and ophthalmopathy (dated by TCRdb to between 2019 and 2020). Library preparation employed multiplex PCR. For sequencing, an Illumina HiSeq 2000 was employed. The TCR beta CDR3 regions were amplified from RNA transcripts. The TCR CDR3 was subjected to a first round of RT-PCR using the HTBI primer set and the Qiagen OneStep RT-PCR kit. The public reads were reanalyzed by TCRdb: fastp trimming at Q25, MiXCR alignment, in-frame beta chains only. Identical CDR3 protein sequences are pooled into one entry, listed with their most common genes and DNA. Counted in this sample were some 550,000 distinct CDR3 sequences; 20% to 25% of them appeared once. Of the sample, 26% is held by the ten largest clones. Sequencing was performed on blood. These receptor sequences come from a man aged 18 to 29 with Graves' hyperthyroidism.

The rearrangement joins TRBV6-5 to TRBJ2-5; D call uncertain. Germline values: CDR1 MNHEY, CDR2 SVGAGI. The CDR3 is 12 amino acids. With 2 bases removed from V and 4 bases from J, the gap between germline ends came to 5 bases. CDR3 nucleotides: TGTGCCAGCAGTTACGAGACAGAGACCCAGTACTTC. Its protein is CASSYETETQYF.

This clonotype has more than one count but fewer than ten. It may be a read error: a sequence one base away is much more abundant. J is TRBJ2-2 and V is TRBV28, with D maybe TRBD1 (7 bases). CDR1 and CDR2 (germline): MDHEN, SYDVKM. This CDR3 comprises 14 residues. Trimming shortened V by 9 bases and J by 6 bases, and 17 bases separated the two germline ends. The CDR3 nucleotides read TGTGCCAGGAGTCCTACAGGGGACTCCGGGGAGCTGTTTTTT. Translating gives CARSPTGDSGELFF.

This clonotype has a count of ten or more. The genes are TRBV6-5 and TRBJ2-5, with TRBD1 identical over 7 bases. There are 16 residues in the CDR3. V shed 5 bases, J shed 5 bases, and the junction held 14 bases outside the gene matches. Germline V CDR1 and CDR2: MNHEY, SVGAGI. CDR3 nucleotide sequence: TGTGCCAGCAGTCAACTCGCCGGGACAGTATCCGAGACCCAGTACTTC. Its translation: CASSQLAGTVSETQYF.

At least ten counts were recorded for this clonotype. The V call is TRBV5-1, the J call TRBJ1-5, with 7 nucleotides matching TRBD1. This CDR3 comprises 15 residues. The V gene's germline CDR1 is SGHRS and CDR2 YFSETQ. After removal of 3 bases from V and 1 base from J, the junction contained 4 bases not matched to a gene. The CDR3 DNA reads TGCGCCAGCAGCTGGGGGACAGCCAGCAATCAGCCCCAGCATTTT. Translation: CASSWGTASNQPQHF.

Notes on this clonotype: This could be a read error, since a much larger clone is one nucleotide away. A read error is likely, as this CDR3 ends without the conserved phenylalanine or tryptophan. This chain uses TRBV27 with TRBJ1-1; the match to TRBD1 covers 7 bases. V lost 3 bases and J lost 5; bases outside the gene matches: 3. There are 13 residues in the CDR3. CDR1 is MNHEY and CDR2 is SMNVEV in the germline V gene (reference sequence). As DNA, the CDR3 is TGTGCCAGCAGTTTTCGGGGACAGACTGAAGCTTTCCTT. Translated: CASSFRGQTEAFL.

This clonotype has a count of ten or more. The chain employs TRBV28 and TRBJ1-5, with 8 bases matching TRBD1. With V trimmed by 6 bases and J by 5 bases, 9 bases remained unmatched. Looked up from germline, CDR1 is MDHEN and CDR2 is SYDVKM. The CDR3 extends over 15 amino acids. CDR3 in DNA: TGTGCCAGCAGAGGGGGGACAGGTGGTCATCAGCCCCAGCATTTT. It is translated as CASRGGTGGHQPQHF.

This clonotype was seen ten or more times. The chain combines TRBV2 with TRBJ2-7; 7 nucleotides match TRBD1. Germline values: CDR1 SNHLY, CDR2 FYNNEI. This CDR3 has 15 amino acids. V lost 10 bases and J lost 3; bases outside the gene matches: 15. The CDR3 spells CATSINRDSFYEQYF. Here the CDR3 DNA reads TGTGCCACCTCAATCAACCGGGACAGTTTCTACGAGCAGTACTTC.

This clonotype was seen ten or more times. The genes are TRBV11-2 and TRBJ2-5; a weak D match, TRBD1 (6 bases). The CDR3 spans 15 residues. Trimming pared 5 bases from V and 3 bases from J, leaving 16 bases between. Germline V gives CDR1 SGHAT, CDR2 FQNNGV. CDR3 protein: CASSPTAGTKETQYF. For the CDR3, the DNA is TGTGCCAGCAGCCCCACCGCCGGGACAAAAGAGACCCAGTACTTC.

This clonotype came up many times. The rearrangement links TRBV20-1 to TRBJ2-5; TRBD1 aligns across 8 bases. CDR3 length equals 15 residues. Per germline, CDR1 DFQATT and CDR2 SNEGSKA (reference sequence). After removal of 0 bases from V and 3 bases from J, the junction contained 6 bases not matched to a gene. In DNA, the CDR3 is TGCAGTGCTAGAGACAGGGGGCGCTGGGAAGAGACCCAGTACTTC. It specifies CSARDRGRWEETQYF.

A word on this clonotype: Without the conserved terminal phenylalanine or tryptophan, this CDR3 likely stems from a read error. This sequence joins TRBV7-9 and TRBJ2-7; D is possibly TRBD2 (6 bases). Per the germline V gene, CDR1 is SEHNR and CDR2 is FQNEAQ (reference sequence). Trimming removed 2 bases from V and 6 bases from J, with 14 bases in between. The CDR3 runs 14 residues. DNA of the CDR3: TGTGCCAGCAGCTTAACTAGCTCCCCATCCGAGCAGTACCTC. Translation: CASSLTSSPSEQYL.

This clonotype was detected ten times or more. The J gene is TRBJ1-2, the V gene TRBV20-1; D is undetermined. CDR1 is DFQATT and CDR2 is SNEGSKA in the germline V gene (reference sequence). This CDR3 region has 10 residues. The V end lost 8 bases, the J end lost 2 bases, and 6 bases lay between the germline ends. The CDR3 protein is CSTGNYGYTF. The CDR3, as DNA: TGCAGTACCGGGAACTATGGCTACACCTTC.

A word on this clonotype: A much larger clonotype is one base distant, so this may be a read error. The V gene is TRBV12-3 or TRBV12-4, the J gene TRBJ2-7; TRBD2 matches at 12 bases. The CDR3 has 16 amino acids. The CDR3 is CASRLLTSGRPYERYF. CDR3 DNA sequence: TGTGCCAGCAGACTCCTCACTAGCGGGAGGCCCTACGAGCGGTACTTC.

The V gene is TRBV28, the J gene TRBJ1-2; no reliable D call. This CDR3 is built from 13 residues. Trimming took 6 bases from V and 3 from J, leaving 11 bases between them. CDR1 and CDR2 from the germline V gene are MDHEN and SYDVKM. The DNA for the CDR3 is TGTGCCAGCAGAACAAGTAACGACTATGGCTACACCTTC. Amino acids: CASRTSNDYGYTF.

CDR3 loop: CASSLETGYYEQYF. The CDR3 nucleotides are TGTGCCAGCAGCCTCGAGACAGGGTACTACGAGCAGTACTTC. V is TRBV6-1 and J is TRBJ2-7; 7 bases fit TRBD1. Germline lookup yields CDR1 MNHNS and CDR2 SASEGT. V gave up 6 bases and J gave up 3 bases; unmatched junction bases: 8. This CDR3 is 14 amino acids long.

This clonotype was counted ten times or more. V and J are TRBV2 and TRBJ1-1, with D uncertain. Per the germline V gene, CDR1 is SNHLY and CDR2 is FYNNEI. The CDR3 runs to 12 residues. Trimming shortened V by 7 bases and J by 1 base, and 7 bases separated the two germline ends. The CDR3 sequence is CASTFGNTEAFF. Written as DNA, the CDR3 is TGTGCCAGCACCTTCGGGAACACTGAAGCTTTCTTT.

The chain uses TRBV4-1 and TRBJ1-6; possibly TRBD1 for D (5 bases). The V gene's germline CDR1 is MGHRA and CDR2 YSYEKL. The CDR3 has 16 residues. Trimming stripped 3 bases from V and 7 bases from J, with 16 bases between. DNA of the CDR3: TGCGCCAGCAGCCAGTCAGTCGGCAGGGCCAATTCACCCCTCCACTTT. It codes for CASSQSVGRANSPLHF.

V usage is TRBV11-2 and J usage is TRBJ2-2; 7 nucleotides line up with TRBD1. CDR1 is SGHAT and CDR2 is FQNNGV in the germline V gene. With 5 bases clipped from V and 2 bases from J, the junction kept 11 bases outside the gene matches. The CDR3 is made up of 17 amino acids. The CDR3 spells CASSPQVRTGNTGELFF. CDR3 DNA: TGTGCCAGCAGCCCGCAGGTCCGGACAGGAAACACCGGGGAGCTGTTTTTT.

This clonotype appeared a few times. V and J are TRBV9 and TRBJ1-1; weak D call: TRBD1 (6 bases). V was pared by 5 bases and J by 1 base, with 18 bases between. The CDR3 runs 16 residues. Germline V gene lookup returns CDR1 SGDLS and CDR2 YYNGEE. The CDR3: CASSSEGGATNTEAFF. The DNA for the CDR3 is TGTGCCAGCAGTTCTGAGGGGGGGGCGACGAACACTGAAGCTTTCTTT.

There are many counts of this clonotype. The chain employs TRBV4-1 and TRBJ1-2, with D unresolved. V was trimmed by 1 base and J by 0 bases, leaving 9 bases between them. The CDR3 consists of 15 residues. Looked up from germline, CDR1 is MGHRA and CDR2 is YSYEKL. DNA for the CDR3: TGCGCCAGCAGCCAAGTGAAGGAACCTAACTATGGCTACACCTTC. This codes for CASSQVKEPNYGYTF.

The table lists this clonotype with many counts. The chain recombines TRBV5-1 with TRBJ1-1; TRBD1 matches at 8 bases. In germline, CDR1 is SGHRS, CDR2 YFSETQ. This CDR3 comprises 13 residues. V lost 4 bases, J lost 8 bases, and 7 bases stayed unmatched. CDR3: CASSPPAGGEAFF. CDR3 in DNA: TGCGCCAGCAGCCCGCCGGCAGGGGGCGAAGCTTTCTTT.

This clonotype was counted many times. The V call is TRBV20-1, the J call TRBJ2-7, with TRBD1 identical over 9 bases. The germline gives CDR1 DFQATT, CDR2 SNEGSKA (reference sequence). V lost 6 bases to trimming and J lost 4 bases; unmatched junction nucleotides: 10. The CDR3 has 14 amino acids. CDR3 DNA sequence: TGCAGTGCCACCCCCGGGACAGGGCTTTACGAGCAGTACTTC. Protein sequence: CSATPGTGLYEQYF.

This clonotype was seen many times. This sequence joins TRBV2 and TRBJ1-2; no firm D call. Germline assignment: CDR1 SNHLY and CDR2 FYNNEI. There are 11 residues in the CDR3. The V gene lost 8 bases and the J gene lost 6 bases, with 10 bases spanning the gap. The CDR3 sequence: CASARNDGYTF. CDR3 bases: TGTGCCAGCGCGAGGAACGATGGCTACACCTTC.